This T cell receptor beta chain originates from a study of blood T cell repertoires in COVID-19. Study details: Acute-phase and convalescent COVID-19 samples originated in the United States, Italy and Spain. T cells, B-cell-depleted T cells, or PBMCs supplied cDNA or gDNA.

V lost 1 base and J lost 4, with 11 bases in between. This CDR3 has 16 residues. Germline loops: CDR1 SGHAT, CDR2 FQNNGV. Those who participated ranged in age from roughly 18 to 89 years and resided in approximately 23 US areas. Clinical history reported by participants formed the basis on which cohorts were assigned. Here immunoSEQ multiplex PCR was the method, and the copy in TCRdb shows in-frame clones only, minus some. The sample consists of 360,000 or so clones, over 85% of them appearing once. To note about this clone: The identical CDR3 is also encoded by other nucleotide sequences in the sample.

The chain carries TRBV11-2 and TRBJ2-6, with a tentative D call TRBD2 (6 bases). This TCR derives from a woman in her 30s who had recovered from COVID-19. Specimen: PBMCs or T cells enriched from blood (not recorded which). CDR3 residues: CASSLVGGSGANVLTF. CDR3 DNA sequence: TGTGCCAGCAGCTTAGTTGGGGGGTCCGGGGCCAACGTCCTGACTTTC.